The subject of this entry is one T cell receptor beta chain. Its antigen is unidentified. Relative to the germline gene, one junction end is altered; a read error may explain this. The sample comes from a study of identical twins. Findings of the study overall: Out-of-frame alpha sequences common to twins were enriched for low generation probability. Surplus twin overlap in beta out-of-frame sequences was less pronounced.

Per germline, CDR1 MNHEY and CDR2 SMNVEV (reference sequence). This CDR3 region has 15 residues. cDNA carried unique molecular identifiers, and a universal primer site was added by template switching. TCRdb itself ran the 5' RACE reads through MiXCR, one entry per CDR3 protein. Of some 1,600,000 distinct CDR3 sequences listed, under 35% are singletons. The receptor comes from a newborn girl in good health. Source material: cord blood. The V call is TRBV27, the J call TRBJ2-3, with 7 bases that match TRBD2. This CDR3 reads CACSAGVGNTDTQYF. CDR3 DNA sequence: TGTGCCTGCAGTGCGGGAGTGGGGAACACAGATACGCAGTATTTT.